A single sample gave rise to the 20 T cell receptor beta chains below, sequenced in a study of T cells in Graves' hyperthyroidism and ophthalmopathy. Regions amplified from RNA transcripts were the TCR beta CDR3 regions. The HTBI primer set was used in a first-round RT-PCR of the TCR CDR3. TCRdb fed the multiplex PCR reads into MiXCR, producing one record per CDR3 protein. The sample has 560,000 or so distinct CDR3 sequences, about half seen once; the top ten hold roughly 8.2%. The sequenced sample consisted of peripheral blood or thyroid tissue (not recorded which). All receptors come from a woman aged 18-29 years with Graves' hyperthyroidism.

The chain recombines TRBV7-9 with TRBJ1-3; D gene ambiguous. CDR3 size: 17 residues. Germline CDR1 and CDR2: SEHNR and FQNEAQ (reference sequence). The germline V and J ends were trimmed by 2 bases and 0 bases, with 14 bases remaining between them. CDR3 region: CASSLSALPGSGNTIYF. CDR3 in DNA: TGTGCCAGCAGCTTATCGGCCTTACCGGGCTCTGGAAACACCATATATTTT. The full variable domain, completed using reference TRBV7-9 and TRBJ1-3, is DTGVSQNPRHKITKRGQNVTFRCDPISEHNRLYWYRQTLGQGPEFLTYFQNEAQLEKSRLLSDRFSAERPKGSFSTLEIQRTEQGDSAMYLCASSLSALPGSGNTIYFGEGSWLTVV.

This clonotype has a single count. The CDR3 DNA reads as TGCGCCAGCAGCTTGGGACTTTCGACAACCTACGAGCAGTACTTC. Translating gives CASSLGLSTTYEQYF. The chain has TRBV5-1 and TRBJ2-7; unclear D gene. The length of the CDR3 is 15 residues. V was clipped by 0 bases and J by 2 bases, with 12 bases between them. Germline V gene sequence: CDR1 SGHRS, CDR2 YFSETQ.

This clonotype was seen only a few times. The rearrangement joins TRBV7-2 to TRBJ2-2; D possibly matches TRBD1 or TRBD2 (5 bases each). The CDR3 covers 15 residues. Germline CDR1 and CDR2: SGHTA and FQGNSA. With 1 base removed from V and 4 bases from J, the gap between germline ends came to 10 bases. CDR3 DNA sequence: TGTGCCAGCAGCTTAGGTCGGGGCGGCACCGGGGAGCTGTTTTTT. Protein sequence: CASSLGRGGTGELFF. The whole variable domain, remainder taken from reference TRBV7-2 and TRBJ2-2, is GAGVSQSPSNKVTEKGKDVELRCDPISGHTALYWYRQSLGQGLEFLIYFQGNSAPDKSGLPSDRFSAERTGGSVSTLTIQRTQQEDSAVYLCASSLGRGGTGELFFGEGSRLTVL.

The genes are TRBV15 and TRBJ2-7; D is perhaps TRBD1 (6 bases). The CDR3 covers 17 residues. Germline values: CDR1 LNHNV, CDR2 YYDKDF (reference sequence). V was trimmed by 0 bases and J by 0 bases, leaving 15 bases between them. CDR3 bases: TGTGCCACCAGCAGAGATCTGTCGACAGGACTCTCCTACGAGCAGTACTTC. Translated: CATSRDLSTGLSYEQYF.

The CDR3 loop reads CASSLKNRGIDGYTF. The CDR3 region has the DNA TGTGCCAGCAGCTTGAAGAACAGGGGAATCGATGGCTACACCTTC. This chain links TRBV7-2 with TRBJ1-2; TRBD1 agrees at 7 bases. The junction had 10 bases not matched to a gene; V was cut back by 3 bases and J by 6 bases. The germline V gene has CDR1 SGHTA and CDR2 FQGNSA. This CDR3 is built from 15 residues.

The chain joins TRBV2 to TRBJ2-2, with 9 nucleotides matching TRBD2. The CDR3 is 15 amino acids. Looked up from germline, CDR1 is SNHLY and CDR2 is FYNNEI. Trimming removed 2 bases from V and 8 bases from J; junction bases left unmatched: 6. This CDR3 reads CASSEIAGARGELFF. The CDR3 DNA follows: TGTGCCAGCAGTGAAATAGCGGGAGCGAGGGGGGAGCTGTTTTTT.

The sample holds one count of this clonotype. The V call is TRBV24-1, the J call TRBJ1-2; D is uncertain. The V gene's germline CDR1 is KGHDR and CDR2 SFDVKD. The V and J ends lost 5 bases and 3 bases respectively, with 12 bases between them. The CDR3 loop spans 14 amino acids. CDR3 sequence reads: CATSGPGVDYGYTF. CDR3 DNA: TGTGCCACCAGTGGACCCGGGGTTGACTATGGCTACACCTTC.

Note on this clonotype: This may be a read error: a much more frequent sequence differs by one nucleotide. CDR3 nucleotides: TGTGCCAGCAGCATGGACACGGGGAACACTGAAGCTTTCTTT. It specifies CASSMDTGNTEAFF. The gene calls are TRBV5-4 and TRBJ1-1, with D maybe TRBD1 (5 bases). CDR3 size: 14 residues. The germline V and J ends were trimmed by 4 bases and 1 base, with 11 bases remaining between them. CDR1 is SGHNT and CDR2 is YYREEE in the germline V gene (reference sequence).

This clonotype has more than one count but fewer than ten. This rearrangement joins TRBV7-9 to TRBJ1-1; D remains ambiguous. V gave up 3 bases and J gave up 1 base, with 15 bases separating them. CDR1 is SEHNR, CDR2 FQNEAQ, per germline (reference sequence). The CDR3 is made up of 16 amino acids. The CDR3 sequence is CASSFGPLGSNTEAFF. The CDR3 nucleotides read TGTGCCAGCAGCTTCGGCCCTCTGGGGTCGAACACTGAAGCTTTCTTT.

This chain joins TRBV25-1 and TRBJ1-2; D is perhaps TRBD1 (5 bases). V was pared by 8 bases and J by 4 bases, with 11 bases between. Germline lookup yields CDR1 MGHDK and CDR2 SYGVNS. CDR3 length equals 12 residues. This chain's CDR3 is CASARVVYGYTF. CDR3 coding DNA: TGTGCCAGCGCCAGGGTCGTCTATGGCTACACCTTC.

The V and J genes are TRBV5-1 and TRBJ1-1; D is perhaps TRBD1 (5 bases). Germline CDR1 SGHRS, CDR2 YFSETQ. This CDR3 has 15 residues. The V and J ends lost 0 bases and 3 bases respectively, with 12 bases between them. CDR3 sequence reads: CASSLGQRADTEAFF. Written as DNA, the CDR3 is TGCGCCAGCAGCTTGGGACAGAGGGCGGACACTGAAGCTTTCTTT.

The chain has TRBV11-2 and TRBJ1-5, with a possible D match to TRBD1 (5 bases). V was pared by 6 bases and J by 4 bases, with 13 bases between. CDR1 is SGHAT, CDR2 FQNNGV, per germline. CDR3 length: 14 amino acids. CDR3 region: CASSQQGANQPQHF. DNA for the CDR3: TGTGCCAGCAGTCAGCAGGGTGCGAATCAGCCCCAGCATTTT. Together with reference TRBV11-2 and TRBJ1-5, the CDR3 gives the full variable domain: EAGVAQSPRYKIIEKRQSVAFWCNPISGHATLYWYQQILGQGPKLLIQFQNNGVVDDSQLPKDRFSAERLKGVDSTLKIQPAKLEDSAVYLCASSQQGANQPQHFGDGTRLSIL.

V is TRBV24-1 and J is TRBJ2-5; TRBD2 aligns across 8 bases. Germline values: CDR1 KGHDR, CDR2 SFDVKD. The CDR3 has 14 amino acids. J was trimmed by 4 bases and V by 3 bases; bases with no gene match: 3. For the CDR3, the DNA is TGTGCCACCAGTGATGCGGGAGGTCCAGAGACCCAGTACTTC. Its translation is CATSDAGGPETQYF.

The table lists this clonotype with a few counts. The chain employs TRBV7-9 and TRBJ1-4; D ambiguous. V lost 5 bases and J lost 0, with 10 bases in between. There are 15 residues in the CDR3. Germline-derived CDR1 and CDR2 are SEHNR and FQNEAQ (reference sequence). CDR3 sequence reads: CASSMDLTTNEKLFF. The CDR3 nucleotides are TGTGCCAGCAGCATGGACCTTACAACTAATGAAAAACTGTTTTTT. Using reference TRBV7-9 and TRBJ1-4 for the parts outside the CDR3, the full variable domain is DTGVSQNPRHKITKRGQNVTFRCDPISEHNRLYWYRQTLGQGPEFLTYFQNEAQLEKSRLLSDRFSAERPKGSFSTLEIQRTEQGDSAMYLCASSMDLTTNEKLFFGSGTQLSVL.

The CDR3 sequence: CASSGQGWGNEKLFF. CDR3 sequence (DNA): TGTGCCAGCAGTGGACAGGGATGGGGTAATGAAAAACTGTTTTTT. The chain couples TRBV2 to TRBJ1-4, with 7 bases identical to TRBD1. The length of the CDR3 is 15 residues. Trimming took 4 bases from V and 4 from J; bases not matched to a gene: 6. Germline V CDR1 and CDR2: SNHLY, FYNNEI.

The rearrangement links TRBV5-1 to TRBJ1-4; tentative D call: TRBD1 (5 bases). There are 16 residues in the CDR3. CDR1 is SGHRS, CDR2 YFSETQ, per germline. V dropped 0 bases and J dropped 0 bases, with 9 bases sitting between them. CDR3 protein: CASSLGQPSTNEKLFF. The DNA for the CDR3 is TGCGCCAGCAGCTTGGGACAGCCATCAACTAATGAAAAACTGTTTTTT.

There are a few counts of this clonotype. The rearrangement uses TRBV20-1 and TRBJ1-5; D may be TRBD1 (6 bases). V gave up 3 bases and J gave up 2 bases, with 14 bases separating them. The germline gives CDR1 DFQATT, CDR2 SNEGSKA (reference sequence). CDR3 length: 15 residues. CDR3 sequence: CSASSQGEGNQPQHF. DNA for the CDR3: TGCAGTGCTAGTTCACAGGGTGAGGGCAATCAGCCCCAGCATTTT.

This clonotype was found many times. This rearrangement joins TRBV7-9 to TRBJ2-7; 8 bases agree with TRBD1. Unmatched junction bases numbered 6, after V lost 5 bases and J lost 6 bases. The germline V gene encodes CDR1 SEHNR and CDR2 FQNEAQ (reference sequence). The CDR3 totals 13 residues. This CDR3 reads CASSPRQGAEQYF. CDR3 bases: TGTGCCAGCAGCCCCAGGCAGGGGGCCGAGCAGTACTTC.

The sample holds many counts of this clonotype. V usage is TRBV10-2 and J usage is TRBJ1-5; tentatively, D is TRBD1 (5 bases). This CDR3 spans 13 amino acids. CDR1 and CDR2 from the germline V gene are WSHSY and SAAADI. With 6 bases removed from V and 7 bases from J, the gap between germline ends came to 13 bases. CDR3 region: CASRVGVAQPQHF. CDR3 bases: TGCGCCAGCAGGGTAGGGGTAGCGCAGCCCCAGCATTTT.

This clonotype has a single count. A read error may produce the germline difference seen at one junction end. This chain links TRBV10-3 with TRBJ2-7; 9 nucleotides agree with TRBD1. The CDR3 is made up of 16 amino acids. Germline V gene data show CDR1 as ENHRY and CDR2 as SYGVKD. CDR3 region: CASSYSPGTGHYEQYF. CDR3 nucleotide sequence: TGTGCCAGCAGTTACTCTCCCGGGACAGGGCACTACGAGCAGTACTTC.